This T cell receptor beta chain was sequenced for a study of human T cells and chemical hapten exposure (dated by TCRdb to about 2021). Regarding the complete study: For sensitization, 2% DPC in acetone was applied to a roughly 2 cm by roughly 2 cm area of upper inner arm skin. Approximately 28 alopecia patients provided blood for TCR sequencing at one to four time points (pre-sensitization, 2, 6 and 24 weeks). This study followed changes in the peripheral blood TCR repertoire in vivo during primary and secondary sensitization of alopecia patients to the hapten diphenylcyclopropenone (DPC). Throughout the approximately 25-week study period, patients were also given weekly therapeutic DPC doses on the scalp. Patch testing was performed on the upper back with Finn chambers containing 0.01% DPC, and the patch tests were scored after 6 days according to International Contact Dermatitis Research Group standards. Most of the patients in the cohort were female, and the cohort covered alopecia areata with under or over 50% scalp involvement, alopecia totalis and alopecia universalis. The libraries were sequenced as a pool, and the TCR yield per sample differed mostly because of small variations in library volumes within the pool. Blood was sampled from patients pre-sensitization (week 0) and at 2, 6 and about 24 weeks after DPC sensitization.

Read against the paper, the sample's time point label means: patch test 3, about 24 weeks after DPC sensitization. This specimen's treatment or condition label, interpreted: therapeutic diphenylcyclopropenone sensitization with weekly scalp DPC. At each patch-test visit, blood was drawn before the patch test was applied. Patients were eligible if aged 18 to 70, diagnosed with alopecia and judged suitable for DPC therapy, and pregnant patients were excluded. Unfractionated whole blood was collected in Tempus Blood RNA tubes, and total RNA was extracted from that blood. The CDR3 sequence holds 12 residues, the cysteine and phenylalanine included. Of all the DNA, just the CDR3 is kept, 36 bases in frame from base 1. Trimming takes 2 bases from V and 7 bases from J, and the germline ends sit 6 bases apart. This clonotype has a count of ten or more. The target of this receptor is not known. No base-level quality is on record; no much larger clone is a single base apart.

To prepare the library, RACE was applied. The instrument was a NextSeq 500. Library preparation attached unique molecular identifiers to individual cDNA molecules for quantitative, reproducible TCR counting. From each blood RNA sample, both TCR alpha and TCR beta chains were sequenced. For the original study's pipeline: The median number of TCRs per sample was roughly 98,000, ranging from about 20,000 to 750,000. The Decombinator software suite was used to annotate the V, J and CDR3 of the TCR reads. For PS versus PT1 abundance plots, all samples were subsampled to the same number of TCRs (28,000). Expanded TCRs were defined as absent before sensitization and observed at least eight times at the 2-week time point. TCRdb's own reprocessing of the public reads used fastp at Q25 and MiXCR and kept productive beta chains. Identical CDR3 protein sequences are pooled into one entry, listed with their most common genes and DNA. None of the V and J calls come from the authors' own analysis; TCRdb made them. The sample data list about 82,000 distinct CDR3 sequences, and 10% to 15% of these were observed just once. Of the sample, roughly 6% is held by the ten largest clones.

The paper as a whole reports these results and caveats: Patch test score correlated positively with the number of PT1 expanded TCRs, reaching significance at thresholds 8, 16 and 32 but not at 4. No change with DPC sensitization was found in the number of TCRs above 1 in 1000 frequency, and no evidence of global repertoire structure alterations was found. Repeated subsampling changed both the strength of the expansion versus patch-test correlation and the threshold at which the correlation became significant. Because every patient had alopecia, a presumed autoimmune disease, the patients' immune response might differ from that of healthy individuals. Expanded TCRs formed significantly more large CDR3 similarity clusters than pre-sensitization or healthy control sets, consistent with antigen-driven responses.

The receptor was isolated from a woman aged 45-59 years with alopecia areata. Some clones in this sample may be carry-over from other donors' samples. The chain couples TRBV12-3 or TRBV12-4 to TRBJ2-1; the D gene is not confidently resolved. Specimen: whole blood, collected in connection with sensitization to the hapten diphenylcyclopropenone (DPC). CDR3 reads: CASSLKRNEQFF. The sequenced DNA is TGTGCCAGCAGTTTAAAACGGAATGAGCAGTTCTTC.